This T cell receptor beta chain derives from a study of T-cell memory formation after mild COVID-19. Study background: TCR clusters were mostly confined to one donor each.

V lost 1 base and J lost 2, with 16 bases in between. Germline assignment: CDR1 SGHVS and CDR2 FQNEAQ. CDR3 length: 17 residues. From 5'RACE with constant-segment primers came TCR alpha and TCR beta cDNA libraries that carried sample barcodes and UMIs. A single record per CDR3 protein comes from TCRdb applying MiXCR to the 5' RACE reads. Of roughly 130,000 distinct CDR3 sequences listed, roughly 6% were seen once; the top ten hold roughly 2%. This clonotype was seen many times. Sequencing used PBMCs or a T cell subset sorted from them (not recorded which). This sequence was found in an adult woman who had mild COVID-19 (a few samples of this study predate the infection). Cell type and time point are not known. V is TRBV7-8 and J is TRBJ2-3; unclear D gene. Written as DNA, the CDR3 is TGTGCCAGCAGCTTAGGGGGATTAGGCCCCCTCACAGATACGCAGTATTTT. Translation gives CASSLGGLGPLTDTQYF.